This TCR beta chain came from a study of blood T cell repertoires in COVID-19. Study details: PBMCs, B-cell-depleted T cells, or T cells provided the cDNA or gDNA that made up the material.

Original data processing: Cell counts per sample came from amplifying reference gene primers. Some clones are missing from TCRdb's copy, which holds only in-frame ones; the method was immunoSEQ multiplex PCR. D and trimming come from the DNA, and the V and J calls and clone size come from that table. This table holds 70,000 to 100,000 clones, 85% to 90% found once. This CDR3 is built from 14 residues. CDR1 GTSNPN and CDR2 SVGIG come from the germline V gene (reference sequence). Trimming removed 4 bases from V and 4 bases from J, with 13 bases in between. The receptor comes from a woman older than 75 with active or convalescent COVID-19. Sequencing was performed on peripheral blood. The chain links TRBV30 to TRBJ1-4, with a possible D match to TRBD1 (6 bases). CDR3 sequence reads: CAWMGGGYNEKLFF. CDR3 in DNA: TGTGCCTGGATGGGAGGGGGATATAATGAAAAACTGTTTTTT.